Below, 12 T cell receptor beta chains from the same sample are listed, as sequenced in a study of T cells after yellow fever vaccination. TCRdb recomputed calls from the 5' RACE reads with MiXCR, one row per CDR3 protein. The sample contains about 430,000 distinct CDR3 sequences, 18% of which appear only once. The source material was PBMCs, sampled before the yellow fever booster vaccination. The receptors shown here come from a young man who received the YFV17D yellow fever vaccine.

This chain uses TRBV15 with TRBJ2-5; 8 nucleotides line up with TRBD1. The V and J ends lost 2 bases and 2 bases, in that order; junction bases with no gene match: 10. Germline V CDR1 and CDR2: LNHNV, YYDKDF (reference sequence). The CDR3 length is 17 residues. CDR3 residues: CATSRLTGGLWQETQYF. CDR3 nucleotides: TGTGCCACCAGCAGACTAACAGGGGGACTGTGGCAAGAGACCCAGTACTTC. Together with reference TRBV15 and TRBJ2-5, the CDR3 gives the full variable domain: DAMVIQNPRYQVTQFGKPVTLSCSQTLNHNVMYWYQQKSSQAPKLLFHYYDKDFNNEADTPDNFQSRRPNTSFCFLDIRSPGLGDTAMYLCATSRLTGGLWQETQYFGPGTRLLVL.

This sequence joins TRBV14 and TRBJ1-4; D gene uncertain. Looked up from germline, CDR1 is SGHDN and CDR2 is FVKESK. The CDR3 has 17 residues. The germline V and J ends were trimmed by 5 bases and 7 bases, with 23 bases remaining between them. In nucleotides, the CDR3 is TGTGCCAGCAGCATCTCCCTAGGGCGCGCCGAGGCTGAAAAACTGTTTTTT. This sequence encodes CASSISLGRAEAEKLFF.

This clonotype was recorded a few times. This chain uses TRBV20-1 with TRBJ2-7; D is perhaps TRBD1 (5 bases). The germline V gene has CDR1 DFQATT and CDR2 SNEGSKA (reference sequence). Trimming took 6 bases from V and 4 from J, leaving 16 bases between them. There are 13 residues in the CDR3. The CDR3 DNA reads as TGCAGTGCGGTCATGGGGTCAGGGTACGAGCAGTACGTC. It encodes CSAVMGSGYEQYV.

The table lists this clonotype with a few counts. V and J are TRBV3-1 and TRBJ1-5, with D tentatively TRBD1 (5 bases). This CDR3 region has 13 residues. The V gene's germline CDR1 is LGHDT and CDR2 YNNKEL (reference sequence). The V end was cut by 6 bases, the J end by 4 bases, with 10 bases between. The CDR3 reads CASSWGWNQPQHF. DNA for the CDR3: TGTGCCAGCAGTTGGGGGTGGAATCAGCCCCAGCATTTT.

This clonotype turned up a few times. The CDR3 nucleotides read TGTGCCAGCAGCAGTGGACAGGGGGTTACTGAAGCTTTCTTT. Translation: CASSSGQGVTEAFF. This chain joins TRBV7-9 and TRBJ1-1; TRBD1 aligns across 10 bases. Unmatched junction bases numbered 5, after V lost 5 bases and J lost 5 bases. The CDR3 covers 14 residues. Germline V CDR1 and CDR2: SEHNR, FQNEAQ (reference sequence).

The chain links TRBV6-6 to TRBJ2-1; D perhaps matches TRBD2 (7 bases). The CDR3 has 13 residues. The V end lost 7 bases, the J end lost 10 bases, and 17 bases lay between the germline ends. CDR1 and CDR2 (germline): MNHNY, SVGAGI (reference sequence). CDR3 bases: TGTGCCAGCACTCTCAGGGGAGGGGGGGAGCAGTTCTTC. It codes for CASTLRGGGEQFF.

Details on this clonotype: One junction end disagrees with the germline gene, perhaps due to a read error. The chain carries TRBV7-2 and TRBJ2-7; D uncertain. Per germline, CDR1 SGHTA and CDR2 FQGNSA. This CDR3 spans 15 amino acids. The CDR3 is CASSFGWSRSYEQSF. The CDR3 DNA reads TGTGCCAGCAGCTTTGGATGGAGCCGCTCCTACGAGCAGTCCTTC.

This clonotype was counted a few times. Here the CDR3 DNA reads TGCAGCCGAGGGAGAAGGAGATCCTACGAGCAGTACTTC. Translation gives CSRGRRRSYEQYF. The chain employs TRBV29-1 and TRBJ2-7, with D tentatively TRBD2 (5 bases). Germline loops: CDR1 SQVTM, CDR2 ANQGSEA. The length of the CDR3 is 13 residues. V lost 8 bases, J lost 1 base, and 15 bases lay in between.

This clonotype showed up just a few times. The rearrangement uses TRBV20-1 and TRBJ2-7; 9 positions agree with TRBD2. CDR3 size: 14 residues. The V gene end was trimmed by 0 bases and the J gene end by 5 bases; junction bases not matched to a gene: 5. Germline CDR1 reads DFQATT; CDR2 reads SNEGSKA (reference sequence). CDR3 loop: CSARDGRGGDEQYV. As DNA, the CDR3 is TGCAGTGCTAGAGATGGGCGGGGGGGAGACGAGCAGTACGTC.

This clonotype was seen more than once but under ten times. The CDR3 sequence: CASGLLVGETQYF. CDR3 nucleotide sequence: TGTGCCAGCGGACTACTGGTCGGAGAGACCCAGTACTTC. V gene TRBV12-3 or TRBV12-4 combines with J gene TRBJ2-5; possible D gene TRBD2, 6 bases. CDR3 size: 13 residues. The ends were cut back, 8 bases at V and 4 bases at J, with 14 bases in the middle.

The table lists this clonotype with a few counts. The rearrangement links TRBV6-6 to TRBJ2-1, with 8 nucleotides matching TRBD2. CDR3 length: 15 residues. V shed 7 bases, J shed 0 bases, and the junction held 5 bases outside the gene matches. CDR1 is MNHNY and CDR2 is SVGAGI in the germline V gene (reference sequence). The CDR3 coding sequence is TGTGCCAGCATTTTAGCGGGAAGCTCCTACAATGAGCAGTTCTTC. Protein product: CASILAGSSYNEQFF.

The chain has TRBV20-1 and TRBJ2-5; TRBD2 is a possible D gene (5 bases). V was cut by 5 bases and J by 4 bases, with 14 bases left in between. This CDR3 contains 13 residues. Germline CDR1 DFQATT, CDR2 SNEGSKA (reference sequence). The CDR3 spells CSADRSGRETQYF. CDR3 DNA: TGCAGTGCTGACCGTTCGGGGAGAGAGACCCAGTACTTC.